This TCR beta chain was captured by sequencing in a study of cytomegalovirus exposure and HLA in healthy donors. Points from the study as a whole: In a later analysis, specific HLA alleles were associated with around 17,000 TCR beta sequences at a 0.05 false discovery rate. Within an earlier analysis, most TCR beta V segments proved productive either about 90% or about 30% of the time.

The ends were cut back, 1 base at V and 7 bases at J, with 8 bases in the middle. The CDR3 loop spans 13 amino acids. Germline assignment: CDR1 SEHNR and CDR2 FQNEAQ (reference sequence). With respect to this clone: Its antigen is not identified.

Use of 60 Vbeta and 13 Jbeta primers characterized the PCR. Some clones are missing from TCRdb's copy, which holds only in-frame ones; the method was immunoSEQ multiplex PCR. The table lists roughly 250,000 clones, 84% of them singletons, with more than 1.5% in the top ten. The chain joins TRBV7-9 to TRBJ2-1; D might be TRBD2 (5 bases). This clonotype was sampled from a woman in her 40s in good health and CMV-seropositive. The sample taken for sequencing was PBMCs. CDR3 DNA sequence: TGTGCCAGCAGCTTAGAACGGGGTAATGAGCAGTTCTTC. This gives the protein CASSLERGNEQFF.